Sequencing of this TCR beta chain was carried out in a study of memory CD4+ T cells and cytomegalovirus serostatus. Study-wide findings and caveats: The CMV-associated TCR signature appears largely within the CD4+ memory repertoire. Of approximately 150 reported CMV TCRbeta sequences, 60 to 85 were found in memory CD4+ repertoires. A US-trained random forest predicted CMV serostatus with median AUC roughly 0.9.

The sort gate was single viable CD3+CD4+CD8-CD45RO+ cells for memory CD4+ T cells. Study processing details: After removing out-of-frame reads, 2,204,828 distinct TCRbeta sequences remained. Profiling relied on immunoSEQ multiplex PCR, and the TCRdb table lists in-frame clones only, not all of them. That table furnishes V, J and clone size, whereas the DNA furnished D and trimming. The sample consists of about 75,000 clones, around 82% of them appearing once. Regarding this clone: Antigen specificity is unknown.

This CDR3 has 15 residues. The germline V gene encodes CDR1 LNHNV and CDR2 YYDKDF (reference sequence). V was clipped by 5 bases and J by 0 bases, with 12 bases between them. This TCR derives from an adult in good health and CMV-seropositive. Sequencing used memory CD4+ T cells from blood. The V gene is TRBV15, the J gene TRBJ2-3; D gene uncertain. The CDR3 protein is CATSPRKISTDTQYF. In DNA, the CDR3 is TGTGCCACCAGCCCCCGGAAGATAAGCACAGATACGCAGTATTTT. Filled out from reference TRBV15 and TRBJ2-3, the complete variable domain reads DAMVIQNPRYQVTQFGKPVTLSCSQTLNHNVMYWYQQKSSQAPKLLFHYYDKDFNNEADTPDNFQSRRPNTSFCFLDIRSPGLGDTAMYLCATSPRKISTDTQYFGPGTRLTVL.